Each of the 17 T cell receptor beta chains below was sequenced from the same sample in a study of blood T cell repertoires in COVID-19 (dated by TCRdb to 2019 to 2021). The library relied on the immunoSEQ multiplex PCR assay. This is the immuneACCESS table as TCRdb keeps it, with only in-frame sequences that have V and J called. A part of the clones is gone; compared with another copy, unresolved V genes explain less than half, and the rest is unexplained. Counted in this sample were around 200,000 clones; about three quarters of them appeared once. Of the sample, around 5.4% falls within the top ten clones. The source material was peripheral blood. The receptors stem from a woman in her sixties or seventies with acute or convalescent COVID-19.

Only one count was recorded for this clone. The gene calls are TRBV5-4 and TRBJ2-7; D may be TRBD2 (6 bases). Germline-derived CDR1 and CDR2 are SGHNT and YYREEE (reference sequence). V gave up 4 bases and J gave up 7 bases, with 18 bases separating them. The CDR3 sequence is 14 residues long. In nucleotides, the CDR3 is TGTGCCAGCAGCCTCGATGGAGGGGCAGGGGAGCAGTACTTC. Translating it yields CASSLDGGAGEQYF.

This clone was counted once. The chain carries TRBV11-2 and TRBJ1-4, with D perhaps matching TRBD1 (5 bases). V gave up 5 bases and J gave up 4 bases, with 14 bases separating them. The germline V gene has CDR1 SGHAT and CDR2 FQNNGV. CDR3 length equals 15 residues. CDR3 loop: CASSLGQTVNEKLFF. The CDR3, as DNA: TGTGCCAGCAGCCTTGGACAAACTGTTAATGAAAAACTGTTTTTT.

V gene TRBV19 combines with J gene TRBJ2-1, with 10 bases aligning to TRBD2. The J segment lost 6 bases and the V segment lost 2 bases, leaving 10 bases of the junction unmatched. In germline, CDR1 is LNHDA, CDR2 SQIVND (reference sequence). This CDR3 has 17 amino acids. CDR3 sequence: CASSIRSVLAGFNEQFF. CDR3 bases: TGTGCCAGTAGTATAAGATCGGTACTAGCGGGATTCAATGAGCAGTTCTTC.

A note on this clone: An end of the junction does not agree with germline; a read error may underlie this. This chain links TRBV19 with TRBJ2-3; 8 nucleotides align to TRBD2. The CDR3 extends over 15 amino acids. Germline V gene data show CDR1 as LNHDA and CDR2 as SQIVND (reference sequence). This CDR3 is CASKERELGTDTQYF. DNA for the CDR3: TGTGCCAGTAAGGAGCGGGAGTTGGGCACGGATACGCAGTATTTT.

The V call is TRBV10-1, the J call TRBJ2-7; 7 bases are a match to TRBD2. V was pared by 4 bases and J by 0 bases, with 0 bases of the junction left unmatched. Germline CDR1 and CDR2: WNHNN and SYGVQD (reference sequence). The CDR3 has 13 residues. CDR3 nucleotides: TGCGCCAGCAGTGGCGGGAGCTCCTACGAGCAGTACTTC. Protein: CASSGGSSYEQYF.

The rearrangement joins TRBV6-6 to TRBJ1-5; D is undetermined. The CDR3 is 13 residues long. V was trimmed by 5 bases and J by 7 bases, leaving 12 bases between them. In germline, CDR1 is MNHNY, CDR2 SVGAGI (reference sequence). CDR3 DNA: TGTGCCAGCAGTCGGCAGGAGCGGCAGCCCCAGCATTTT. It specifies CASSRQERQPQHF.

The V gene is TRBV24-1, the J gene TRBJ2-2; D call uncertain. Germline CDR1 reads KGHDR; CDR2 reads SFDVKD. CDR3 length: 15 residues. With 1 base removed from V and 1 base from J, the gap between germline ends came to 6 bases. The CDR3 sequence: CATSDFTGNTGELFF. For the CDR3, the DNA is TGTGCCACCAGTGATTTTACGGGGAACACCGGGGAGCTGTTTTTT.

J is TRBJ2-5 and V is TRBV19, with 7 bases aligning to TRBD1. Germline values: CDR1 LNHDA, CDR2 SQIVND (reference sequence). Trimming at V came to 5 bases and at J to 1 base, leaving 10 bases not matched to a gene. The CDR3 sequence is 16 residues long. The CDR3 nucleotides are TGTGCCAGTAGTCCCCTAAGACAGGGTTCCCAAGAGACCCAGTACTTC. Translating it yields CASSPLRQGSQETQYF.

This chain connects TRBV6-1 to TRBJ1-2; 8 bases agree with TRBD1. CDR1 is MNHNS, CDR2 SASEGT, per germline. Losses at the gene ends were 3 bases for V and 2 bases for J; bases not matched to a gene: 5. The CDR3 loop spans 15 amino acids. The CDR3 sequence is CASSEAGGYNYGYTF. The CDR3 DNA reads TGTGCCAGCAGTGAGGCAGGGGGCTACAACTATGGCTACACCTTC.

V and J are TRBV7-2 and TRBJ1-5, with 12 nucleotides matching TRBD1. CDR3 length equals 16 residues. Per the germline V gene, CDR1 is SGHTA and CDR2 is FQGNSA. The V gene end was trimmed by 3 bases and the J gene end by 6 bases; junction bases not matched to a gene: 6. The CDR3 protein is CASSLGQGAASQPQHF. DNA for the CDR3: TGTGCCAGCAGCTTGGGACAGGGGGCTGCAAGTCAGCCCCAGCATTTT. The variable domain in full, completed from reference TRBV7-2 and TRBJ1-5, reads GAGVSQSPSNKVTEKGKDVELRCDPISGHTALYWYRQSLGQGLEFLIYFQGNSAPDKSGLPSDRFSAERTGGSVSTLTIQRTQQEDSAVYLCASSLGQGAASQPQHFGDGTRLSIL.

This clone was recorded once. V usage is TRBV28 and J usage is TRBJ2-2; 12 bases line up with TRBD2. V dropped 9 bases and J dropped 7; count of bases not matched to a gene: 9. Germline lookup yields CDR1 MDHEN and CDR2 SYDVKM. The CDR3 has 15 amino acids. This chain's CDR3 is CASFRLAGVGGELFF. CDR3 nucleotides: TGTGCCAGTTTCCGACTAGCGGGAGTAGGCGGGGAGCTGTTTTTT. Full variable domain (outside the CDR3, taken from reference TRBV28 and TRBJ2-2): DVKVTQSSRYLVKRTGEKVFLECVQDMDHENMFWYRQDPGLGLRLIYFSYDVKMKEKGDIPEGYSVSREKKERFSLILESASTNQTSMYLCASFRLAGVGGELFFGEGSRLTVL.

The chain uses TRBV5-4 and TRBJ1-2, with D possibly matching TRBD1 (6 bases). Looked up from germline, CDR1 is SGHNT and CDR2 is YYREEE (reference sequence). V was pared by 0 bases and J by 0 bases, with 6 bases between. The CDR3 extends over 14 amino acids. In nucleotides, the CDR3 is TGTGCCAGCAGCTTGGGGGGGCCTAACTATGGCTACACCTTC. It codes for CASSLGGPNYGYTF.

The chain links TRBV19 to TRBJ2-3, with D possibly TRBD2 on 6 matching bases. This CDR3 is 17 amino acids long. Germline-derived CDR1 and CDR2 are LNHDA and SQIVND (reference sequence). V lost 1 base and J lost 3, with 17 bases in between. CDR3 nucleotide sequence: TGTGCCAGTAGTATAGCCAATCTAGCGAGCATAACAGATACGCAGTATTTT. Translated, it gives CASSIANLASITDTQYF.

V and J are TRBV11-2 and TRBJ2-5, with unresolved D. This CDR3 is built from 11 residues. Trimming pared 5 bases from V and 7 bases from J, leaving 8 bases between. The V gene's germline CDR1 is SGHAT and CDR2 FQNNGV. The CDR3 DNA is TGTGCCAGCAGCCCCTCGGGGACCCAGTACTTC. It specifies CASSPSGTQYF. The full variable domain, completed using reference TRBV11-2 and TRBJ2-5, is EAGVAQSPRYKIIEKRQSVAFWCNPISGHATLYWYQQILGQGPKLLIQFQNNGVVDDSQLPKDRFSAERLKGVDSTLKIQPAKLEDSAVYLCASSPSGTQYFGPGTRLLVL.

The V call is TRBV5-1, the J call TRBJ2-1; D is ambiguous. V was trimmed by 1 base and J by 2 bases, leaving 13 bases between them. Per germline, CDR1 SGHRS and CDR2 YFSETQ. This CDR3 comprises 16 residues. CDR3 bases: TGCGCCAGCAGCTTGTGGTCGGGTATCCCCTACAATGAGCAGTTCTTC. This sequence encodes CASSLWSGIPYNEQFF. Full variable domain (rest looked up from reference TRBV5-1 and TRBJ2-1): KAGVTQTPRYLIKTRGQQVTLSCSPISGHRSVSWYQQTPGQGLQFLFEYFSETQRNKGNFPGRFSGRQFSNSRSEMNVSTLELGDSALYLCASSLWSGIPYNEQFFGPGTRLTVL.

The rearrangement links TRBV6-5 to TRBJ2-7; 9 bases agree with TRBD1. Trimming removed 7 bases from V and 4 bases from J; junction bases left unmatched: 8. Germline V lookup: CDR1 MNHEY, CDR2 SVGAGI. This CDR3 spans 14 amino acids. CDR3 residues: CASTLPGQGYEQYF. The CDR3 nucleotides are TGTGCCAGCACACTCCCGGGACAGGGATACGAGCAGTACTTC.

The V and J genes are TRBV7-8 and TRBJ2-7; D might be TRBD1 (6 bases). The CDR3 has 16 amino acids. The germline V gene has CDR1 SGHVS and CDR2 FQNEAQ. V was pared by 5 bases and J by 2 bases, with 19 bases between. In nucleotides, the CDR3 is TGTGCCAGCAGCACACAGGGACGCCAGAGAACCTACGAGCAGTACTTC. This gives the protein CASSTQGRQRTYEQYF.